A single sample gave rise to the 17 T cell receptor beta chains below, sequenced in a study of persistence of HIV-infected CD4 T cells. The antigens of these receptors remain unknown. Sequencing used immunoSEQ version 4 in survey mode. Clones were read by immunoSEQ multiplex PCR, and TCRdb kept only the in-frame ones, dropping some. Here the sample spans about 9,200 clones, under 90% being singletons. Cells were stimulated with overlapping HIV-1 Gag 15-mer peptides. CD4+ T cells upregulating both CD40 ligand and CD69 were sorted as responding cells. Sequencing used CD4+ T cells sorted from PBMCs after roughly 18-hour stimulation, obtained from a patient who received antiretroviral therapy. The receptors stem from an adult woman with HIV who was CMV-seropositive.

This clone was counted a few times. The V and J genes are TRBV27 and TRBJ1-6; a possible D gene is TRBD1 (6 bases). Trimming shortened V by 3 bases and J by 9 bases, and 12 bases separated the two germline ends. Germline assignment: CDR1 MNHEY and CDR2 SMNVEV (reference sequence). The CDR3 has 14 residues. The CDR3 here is CASSFGGGSSPLHF. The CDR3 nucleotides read TGTGCCAGCAGTTTTGGGGGCGGAAGTTCACCCCTCCACTTT.

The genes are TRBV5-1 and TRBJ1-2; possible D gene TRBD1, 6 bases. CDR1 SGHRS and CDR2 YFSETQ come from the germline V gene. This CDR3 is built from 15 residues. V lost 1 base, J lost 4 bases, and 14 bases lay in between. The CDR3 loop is CASSLSLTGTYGYTF. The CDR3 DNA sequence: TGCGCCAGCAGCTTGAGTCTGACAGGTACCTATGGCTACACCTTC.

The CDR3 loop is CATQRGYRAKIDFNEQFF. The CDR3 region has the DNA TGTGCCACCCAACGGGGCTACAGGGCGAAGATTGATTTCAATGAGCAGTTCTTC. The genes are TRBV2 and TRBJ2-1; D perhaps matches TRBD1 (6 bases). CDR1 SNHLY and CDR2 FYNNEI come from the germline V gene. The CDR3 contains 18 residues. V lost 10 bases, J lost 6 bases, and 31 bases lay in between.

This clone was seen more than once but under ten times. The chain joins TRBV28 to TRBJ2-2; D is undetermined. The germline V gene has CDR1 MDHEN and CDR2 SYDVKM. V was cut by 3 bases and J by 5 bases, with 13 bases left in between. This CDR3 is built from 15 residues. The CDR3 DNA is TGTGCCAGCAGTTTCTTTAAGGGTACTACCGGGGAGCTGTTTTTT. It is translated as CASSFFKGTTGELFF.

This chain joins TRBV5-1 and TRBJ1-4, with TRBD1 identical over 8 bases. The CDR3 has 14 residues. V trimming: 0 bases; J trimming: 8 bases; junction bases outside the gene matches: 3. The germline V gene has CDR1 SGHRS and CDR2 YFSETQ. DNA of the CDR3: TGCGCCAGCAGCTTGGGACAGGGGACCGAAAAACTGTTTTTT. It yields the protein CASSLGQGTEKLFF.

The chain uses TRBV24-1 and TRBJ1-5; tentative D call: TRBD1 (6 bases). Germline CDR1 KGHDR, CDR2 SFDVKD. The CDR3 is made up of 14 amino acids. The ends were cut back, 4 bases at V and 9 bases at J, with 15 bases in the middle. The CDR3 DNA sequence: TGTGCCACCAGTGAGTTGATACAGGGCCCGCCCCAGCATTTT. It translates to CATSELIQGPPQHF.

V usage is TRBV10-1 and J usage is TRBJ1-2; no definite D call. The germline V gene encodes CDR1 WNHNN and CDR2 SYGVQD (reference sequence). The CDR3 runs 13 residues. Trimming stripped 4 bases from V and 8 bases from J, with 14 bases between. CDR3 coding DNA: TGCGCCAGCAGTGGAATGGCCGGGAGCGGCTACACCTTC. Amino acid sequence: CASSGMAGSGYTF.

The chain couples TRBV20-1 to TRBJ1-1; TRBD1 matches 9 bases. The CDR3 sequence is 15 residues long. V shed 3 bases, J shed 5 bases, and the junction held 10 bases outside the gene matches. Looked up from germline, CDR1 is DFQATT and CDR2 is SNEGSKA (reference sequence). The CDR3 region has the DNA TGCAGTGCTAGTCTGACAGGGGGAATGAGGACTGAAGCTTTCTTT. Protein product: CSASLTGGMRTEAFF.

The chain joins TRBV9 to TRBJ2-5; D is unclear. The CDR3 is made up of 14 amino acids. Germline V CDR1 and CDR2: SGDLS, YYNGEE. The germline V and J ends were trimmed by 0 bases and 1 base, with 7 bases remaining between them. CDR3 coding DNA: TGTGCCAGCAGCGTAGAGCACTTCCAAGAGACCCAGTACTTC. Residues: CASSVEHFQETQYF.

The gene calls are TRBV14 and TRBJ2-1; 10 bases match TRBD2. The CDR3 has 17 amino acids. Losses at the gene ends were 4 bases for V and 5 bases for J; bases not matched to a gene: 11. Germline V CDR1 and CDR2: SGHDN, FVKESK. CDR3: CASSPKAGLAADNEQFF. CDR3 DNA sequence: TGTGCCAGCAGCCCTAAGGCTGGACTAGCGGCCGACAATGAGCAGTTCTTC.

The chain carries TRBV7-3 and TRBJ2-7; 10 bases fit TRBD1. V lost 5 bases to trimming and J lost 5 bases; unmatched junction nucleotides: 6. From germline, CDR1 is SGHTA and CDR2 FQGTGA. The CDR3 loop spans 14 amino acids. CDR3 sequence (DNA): TGTGCCAGCAGCCCGGGGACAGGGGTCCACGAGCAGTACTTC. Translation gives CASSPGTGVHEQYF.

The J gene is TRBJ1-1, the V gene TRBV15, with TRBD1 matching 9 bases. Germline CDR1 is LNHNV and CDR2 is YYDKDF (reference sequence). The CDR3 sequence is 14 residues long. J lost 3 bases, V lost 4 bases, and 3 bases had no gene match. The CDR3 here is CATSTDRGDTEAFF. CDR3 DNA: TGTGCCACCAGCACAGACAGGGGGGACACTGAAGCTTTCTTT. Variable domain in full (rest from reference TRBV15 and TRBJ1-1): DAMVIQNPRYQVTQFGKPVTLSCSQTLNHNVMYWYQQKSSQAPKLLFHYYDKDFNNEADTPDNFQSRRPNTSFCFLDIRSPGLGDTAMYLCATSTDRGDTEAFFGQGTRLTVV.

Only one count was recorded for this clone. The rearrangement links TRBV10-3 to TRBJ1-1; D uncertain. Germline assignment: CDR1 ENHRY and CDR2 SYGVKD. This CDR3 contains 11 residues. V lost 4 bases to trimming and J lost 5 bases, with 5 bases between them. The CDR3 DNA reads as TGTGCCATCAGTGGTTCGACTGAAGCTTTCTTT. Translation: CAISGSTEAFF.

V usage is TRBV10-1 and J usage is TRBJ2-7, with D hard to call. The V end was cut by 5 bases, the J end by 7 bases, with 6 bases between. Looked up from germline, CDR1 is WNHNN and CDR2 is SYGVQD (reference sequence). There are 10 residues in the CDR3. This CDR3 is CASSLTEQYF. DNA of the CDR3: TGCGCCAGCAGTCTTACGGAGCAGTACTTC.

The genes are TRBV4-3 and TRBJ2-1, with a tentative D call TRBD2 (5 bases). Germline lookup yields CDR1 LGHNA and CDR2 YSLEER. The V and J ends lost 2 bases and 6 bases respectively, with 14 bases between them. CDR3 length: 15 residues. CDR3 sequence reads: CASSQSRGNVNEQFF. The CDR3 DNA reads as TGCGCCAGCAGCCAAAGTCGGGGAAATGTCAATGAGCAGTTCTTC.

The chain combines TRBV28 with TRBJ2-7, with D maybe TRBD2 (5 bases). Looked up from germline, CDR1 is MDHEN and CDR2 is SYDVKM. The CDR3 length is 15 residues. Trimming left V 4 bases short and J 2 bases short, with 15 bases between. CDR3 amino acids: CASSSTRLFTYEQYF. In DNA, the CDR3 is TGTGCCAGCAGTTCGACCCGACTATTCACCTACGAGCAGTACTTC.

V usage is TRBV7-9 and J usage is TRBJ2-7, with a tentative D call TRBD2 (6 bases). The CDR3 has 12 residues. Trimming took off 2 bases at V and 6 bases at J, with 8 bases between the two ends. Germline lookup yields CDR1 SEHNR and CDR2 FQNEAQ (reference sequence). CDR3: CASSLTAGEQYF. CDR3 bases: TGTGCCAGCAGCTTAACAGCGGGCGAGCAGTACTTC.